The 14 T cell receptor beta chains in this list originate from one sample, sequenced in a study of CD8 T cells in Susac syndrome. Random hexamers were used to reverse transcribe the RNA input (about 0.5 to 1 ug). TCRdb passed the immunoSEQ multiplex PCR reads through MiXCR, listing each CDR3 protein once. The data contain approximately 200,000 distinct CDR3 sequences, over 90% of them singletons. Sequenced material: CD4+ T cells from PBMCs. The receptors stem from a human donor with multiple sclerosis.

The chain uses TRBV19 and TRBJ1-2; 8 bases are shared with TRBD1. Germline assignment: CDR1 LNHDA and CDR2 SQIVND (reference sequence). Germline trimming cut 6 bases from V and 6 bases from J; bases unmatched to any gene: 9. The CDR3 is made up of 14 amino acids. The CDR3 nucleotides are TGTGCCAGTAGCCCGACAGGGGAATACGATGGCTACACCTTC. Translated: CASSPTGEYDGYTF.

This clonotype was seen a single time. The chain recombines TRBV20-1 with TRBJ2-3; TRBD2 agrees at 8 bases. V lost 3 bases, J lost 6 bases, and 8 bases stayed unmatched. CDR3 length equals 14 residues. The V gene's germline CDR1 is DFQATT and CDR2 SNEGSKA (reference sequence). CDR3 sequence reads: CSASKAGEEDTQYF. For the CDR3, the DNA is TGCAGTGCTAGCAAAGCGGGAGAGGAGGATACGCAGTATTTT.

This chain uses TRBV20-1 with TRBJ2-7, with D possibly TRBD1 on 7 matching bases. With 1 base removed from V and 4 bases from J, the gap between germline ends came to 20 bases. The CDR3 spans 16 residues. Per germline, CDR1 DFQATT and CDR2 SNEGSKA (reference sequence). The CDR3 loop is CSARGTGGDSRYEQYF. In nucleotides, the CDR3 is TGCAGTGCTAGAGGCACCGGAGGGGACAGCCGGTACGAGCAGTACTTC.

CDR3 protein: CASSRQGTFSDTQYF. DNA for the CDR3: TGTGCCAGCAGCCGACAGGGAACCTTTTCAGATACGCAGTATTTT. V gene TRBV27 combines with J gene TRBJ2-3, with TRBD1 identical over 7 bases. Germline CDR1 reads MNHEY; CDR2 reads SMNVEV (reference sequence). The CDR3 loop spans 15 amino acids. The V and J ends lost 6 bases and 4 bases, in that order; junction bases with no gene match: 10.

This chain joins TRBV20-1 and TRBJ2-4; D is perhaps TRBD1 (6 bases). Trimming pared 0 bases from V and 0 bases from J, leaving 12 bases between. Germline CDR1 and CDR2: DFQATT and SNEGSKA (reference sequence). The CDR3 has 16 amino acids. For the CDR3, the DNA is TGCAGTGCTAGAGATAGGGGGACCCGAGCCAAAAACATTCAGTACTTC. It is translated as CSARDRGTRAKNIQYF.

The chain joins TRBV24-1 to TRBJ2-5, with 8 positions matching TRBD1. CDR3 length equals 15 residues. The V and J ends lost 3 bases and 5 bases, in that order; junction bases with no gene match: 7. Germline lookup yields CDR1 KGHDR and CDR2 SFDVKD. The CDR3 reads CATSDPQGAGETQYF. The CDR3 DNA follows: TGTGCCACCAGTGATCCTCAGGGGGCGGGGGAGACCCAGTACTTC.

This sequence joins TRBV3-1 and TRBJ2-5; 8 bases match TRBD1. The trim removed 4 bases at V and 2 bases at J, leaving 6 bases unmatched. Germline V gives CDR1 LGHDT, CDR2 YNNKEL (reference sequence). This CDR3 is built from 15 residues. For the CDR3, the DNA is TGTGCCAGCAGCCGCGGACAGGGACAACAAGAGACCCAGTACTTC. Protein: CASSRGQGQQETQYF.

This chain connects TRBV9 to TRBJ2-2; 9 bases map to TRBD2. V lost 0 bases, J lost 6 bases, and 6 bases stayed unmatched. Germline V CDR1 and CDR2: SGDLS, YYNGEE. This CDR3 spans 16 amino acids. This CDR3 is CASSVGPSGNPGELFF. CDR3 sequence (DNA): TGTGCCAGCAGCGTAGGGCCTAGCGGGAATCCCGGGGAGCTGTTTTTT.

J is TRBJ1-2 and V is TRBV30, with D hard to call. V was trimmed by 4 bases and J by 6 bases, leaving 12 bases between them. The CDR3 runs 12 residues. Looked up from germline, CDR1 is GTSNPN and CDR2 is SVGIG (reference sequence). CDR3 protein: CAWMGDSNGYTF. In nucleotides, the CDR3 is TGTGCCTGGATGGGAGATAGTAATGGCTACACCTTC. The entire variable domain, with the rest obtained from reference TRBV30 and TRBJ1-2, is as follows: SQTIHQWPATLVQPVGSPLSLECTVEGTSNPNLYWYRQAAGRGLQLLFYSVGIGQISSEVPQNLSASRPQDRQFILSSKKLLLSDSGFYLCAWMGDSNGYTFGSGTRLTVV.

The CDR3, as DNA: TGCAGTGCTGGTTACGGTGGCTACACCTTC. The encoded protein is CSAGYGGYTF. The rearrangement joins TRBV20-1 to TRBJ1-2; D unresolved. V lost 5 bases to trimming and J lost 7 bases, with 8 bases between them. The germline V gene encodes CDR1 DFQATT and CDR2 SNEGSKA (reference sequence). This CDR3 spans 10 amino acids.

J is TRBJ1-2 and V is TRBV20-1; 10 nucleotides match TRBD1. V was clipped by 5 bases and J by 4 bases; unmatched bases: 7. The CDR3 spans 14 residues. Germline V CDR1 and CDR2: DFQATT, SNEGSKA (reference sequence). CDR3 nucleotide sequence: TGCAGTGCTCCCGCTCGGGACAGGGGCTATGGCTACACCTTC. Translated, it gives CSAPARDRGYGYTF.

The chain links TRBV7-9 to TRBJ2-2; D gene ambiguous. The CDR3 extends over 14 amino acids. Germline CDR1 and CDR2: SEHNR and FQNEAQ (reference sequence). V was trimmed by 7 bases and J by 0 bases, leaving 9 bases between them. As DNA, the CDR3 is TGTGCCAGCACCTCAGACCCGAACACCGGGGAGCTGTTTTTT. It yields the protein CASTSDPNTGELFF.

The chain joins TRBV27 to TRBJ2-1; 11 bases fit TRBD1. CDR1 MNHEY and CDR2 SMNVEV come from the germline V gene (reference sequence). Unmatched junction bases numbered 11, after V lost 5 bases and J lost 8 bases. The length of the CDR3 is 16 residues. The CDR3 DNA is TGTGCCAGCAGTCGCCCCGGGACAGGGGGTTTCGATGAGCAGTTCTTC. Protein product: CASSRPGTGGFDEQFF.

The rearrangement uses TRBV5-1 and TRBJ1-5; D is perhaps TRBD1 (6 bases). The CDR3 runs to 14 residues. The ends were cut back, 0 bases at V and 6 bases at J, with 10 bases in the middle. The V gene's germline CDR1 is SGHRS and CDR2 YFSETQ. The DNA for the CDR3 is TGCGCCAGCAGCTTGGGTCCAGGGGTTCAGCCCCAGCATTTT. Translating gives CASSLGPGVQPQHF.